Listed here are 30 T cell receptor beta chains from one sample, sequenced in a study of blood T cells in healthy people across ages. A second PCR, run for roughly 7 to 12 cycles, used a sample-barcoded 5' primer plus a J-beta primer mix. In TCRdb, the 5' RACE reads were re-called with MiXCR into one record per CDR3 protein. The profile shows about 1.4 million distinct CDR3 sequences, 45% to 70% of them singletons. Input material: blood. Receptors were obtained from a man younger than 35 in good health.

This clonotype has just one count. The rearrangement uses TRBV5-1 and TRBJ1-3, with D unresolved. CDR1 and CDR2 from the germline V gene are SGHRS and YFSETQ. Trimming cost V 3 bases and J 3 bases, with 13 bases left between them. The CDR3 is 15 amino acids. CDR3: CASSSWGFFGNTIYF. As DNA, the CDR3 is TGCGCCAGCAGCTCATGGGGTTTTTTTGGAAACACCATATATTTT.

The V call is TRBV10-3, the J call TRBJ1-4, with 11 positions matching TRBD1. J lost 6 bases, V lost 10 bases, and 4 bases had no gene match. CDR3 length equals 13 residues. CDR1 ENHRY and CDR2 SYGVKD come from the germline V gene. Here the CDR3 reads CATSDRGHEKLFF. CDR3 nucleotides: TGTGCCACTTCGGACAGGGGGCATGAAAAACTGTTTTTT.

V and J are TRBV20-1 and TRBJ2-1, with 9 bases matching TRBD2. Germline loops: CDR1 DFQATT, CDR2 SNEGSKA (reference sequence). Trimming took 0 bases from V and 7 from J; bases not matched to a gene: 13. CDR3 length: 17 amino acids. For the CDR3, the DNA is TGCAGTGCTAGAGATCCGGGGGAACTAGCGGGTAAGAATGAGCAGTTCTTC. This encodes CSARDPGELAGKNEQFF.

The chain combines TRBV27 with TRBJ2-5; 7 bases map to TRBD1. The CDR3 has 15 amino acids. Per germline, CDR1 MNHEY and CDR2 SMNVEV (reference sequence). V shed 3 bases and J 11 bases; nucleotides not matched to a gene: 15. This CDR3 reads CASSFRTTGVEEQYF. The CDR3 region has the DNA TGTGCCAGCAGTTTTAGAACTACAGGGGTTGAAGAGCAGTACTTC.

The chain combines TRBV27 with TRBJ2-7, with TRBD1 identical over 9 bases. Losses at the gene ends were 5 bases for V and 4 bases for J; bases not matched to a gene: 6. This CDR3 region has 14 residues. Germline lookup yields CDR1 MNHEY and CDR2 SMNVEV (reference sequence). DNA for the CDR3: TGTGCCAGCAGTCCTGGGACAGGGTGGTACGAGCAGTACTTC. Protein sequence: CASSPGTGWYEQYF.

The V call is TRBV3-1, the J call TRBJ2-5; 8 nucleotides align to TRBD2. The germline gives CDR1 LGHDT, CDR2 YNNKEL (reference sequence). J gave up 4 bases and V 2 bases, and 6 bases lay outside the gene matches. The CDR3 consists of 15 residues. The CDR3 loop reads CASSQPSGRLETQYF. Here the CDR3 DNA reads TGTGCCAGCAGCCAACCTAGCGGGCGCCTAGAGACCCAGTACTTC.

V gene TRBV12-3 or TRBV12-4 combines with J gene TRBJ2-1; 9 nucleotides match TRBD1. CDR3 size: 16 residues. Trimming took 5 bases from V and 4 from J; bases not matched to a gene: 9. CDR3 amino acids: CASSVGQGTRYNEQFF. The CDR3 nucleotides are TGTGCCAGCAGTGTCGGACAGGGGACCCGATACAATGAGCAGTTCTTC.

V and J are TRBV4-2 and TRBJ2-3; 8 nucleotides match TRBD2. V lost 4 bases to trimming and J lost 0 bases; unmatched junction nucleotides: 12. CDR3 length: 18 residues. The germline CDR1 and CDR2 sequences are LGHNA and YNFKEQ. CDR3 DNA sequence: TGTGCCAGCAGCCCCAGCCCGACCCTAGCGGGCAGCACAGATACGCAGTATTTT. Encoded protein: CASSPSPTLAGSTDTQYF.

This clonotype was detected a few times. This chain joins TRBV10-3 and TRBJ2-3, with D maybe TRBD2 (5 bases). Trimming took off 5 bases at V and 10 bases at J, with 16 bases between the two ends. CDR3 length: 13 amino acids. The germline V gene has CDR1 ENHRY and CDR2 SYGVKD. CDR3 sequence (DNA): TGTGCCATCAGTACATCAAAGGAGGACGCGCAGTATTTT. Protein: CAISTSKEDAQYF.

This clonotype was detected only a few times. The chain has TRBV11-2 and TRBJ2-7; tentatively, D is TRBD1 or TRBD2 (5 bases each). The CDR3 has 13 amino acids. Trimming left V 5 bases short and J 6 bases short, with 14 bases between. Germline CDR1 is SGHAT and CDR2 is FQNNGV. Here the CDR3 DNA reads TGTGCCAGCAGCGCAGACGGGGCGGTCGAGCAGTACTTC. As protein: CASSADGAVEQYF.

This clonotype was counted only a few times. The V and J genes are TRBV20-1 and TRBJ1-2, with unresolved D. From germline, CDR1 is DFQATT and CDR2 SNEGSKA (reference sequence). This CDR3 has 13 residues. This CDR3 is CSILDMGEYGYTF. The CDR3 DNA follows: TGCAGCATACTGGATATGGGCGAATATGGCTACACCTTC.

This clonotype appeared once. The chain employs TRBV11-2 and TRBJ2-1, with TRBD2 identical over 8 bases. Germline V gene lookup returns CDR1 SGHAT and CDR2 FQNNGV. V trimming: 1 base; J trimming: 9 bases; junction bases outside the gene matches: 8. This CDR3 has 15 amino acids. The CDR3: CASSLVGLVGGEQFF. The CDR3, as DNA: TGTGCCAGCAGCTTAGTGGGACTAGTCGGGGGTGAGCAGTTCTTC.

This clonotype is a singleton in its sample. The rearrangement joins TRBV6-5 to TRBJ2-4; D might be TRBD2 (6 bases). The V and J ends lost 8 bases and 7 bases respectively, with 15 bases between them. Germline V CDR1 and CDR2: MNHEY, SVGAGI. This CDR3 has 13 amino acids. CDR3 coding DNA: TGTGCCAGCGCGCGGGGCAAGGGGAACATTCAGTACTTC. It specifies CASARGKGNIQYF.

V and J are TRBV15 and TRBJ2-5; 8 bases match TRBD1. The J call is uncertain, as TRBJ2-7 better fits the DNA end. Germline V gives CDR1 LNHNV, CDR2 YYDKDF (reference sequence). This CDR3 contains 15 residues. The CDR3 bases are TGTGCCACCAGCAGAGTCCGGACAGGGATCTACGAGCAGTACTTC. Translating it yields CATSRVRTGIYEQYF.

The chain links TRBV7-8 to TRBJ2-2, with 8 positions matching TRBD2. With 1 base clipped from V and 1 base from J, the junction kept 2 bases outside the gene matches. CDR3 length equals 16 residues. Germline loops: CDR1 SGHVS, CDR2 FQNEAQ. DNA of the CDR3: TGTGCCAGCAGCTTAGGGAGCGGGAGGAACACCGGGGAGCTGTTTTTT. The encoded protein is CASSLGSGRNTGELFF.

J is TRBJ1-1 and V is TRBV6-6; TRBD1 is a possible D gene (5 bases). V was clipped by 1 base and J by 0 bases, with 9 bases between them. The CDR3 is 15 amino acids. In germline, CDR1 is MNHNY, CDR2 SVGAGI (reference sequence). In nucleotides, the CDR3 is TGTGCCAGCAGTTACTTTCAGGGTATGAACACTGAAGCTTTCTTT. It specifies CASSYFQGMNTEAFF.

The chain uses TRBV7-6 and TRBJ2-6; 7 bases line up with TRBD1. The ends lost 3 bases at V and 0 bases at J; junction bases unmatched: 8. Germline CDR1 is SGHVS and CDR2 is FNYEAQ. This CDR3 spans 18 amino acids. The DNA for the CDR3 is TGTGCCAGCAGCTTGCTGACAGGGCCACCCTCTGGGGCCAACGTCCTGACTTTC. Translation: CASSLLTGPPSGANVLTF.

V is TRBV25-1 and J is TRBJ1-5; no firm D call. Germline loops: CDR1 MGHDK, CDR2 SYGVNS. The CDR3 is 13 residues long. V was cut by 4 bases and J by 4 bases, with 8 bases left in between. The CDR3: CASSGAKNQPQHF. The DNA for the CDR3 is TGTGCCAGCAGTGGGGCTAAGAATCAGCCCCAGCATTTT.

CDR3 nucleotide sequence: TGCAGTGCGCTGAATGGAGAAAAACTGTTTTTT. Amino acid sequence: CSALNGEKLFF. J is TRBJ1-4 and V is TRBV20-1, with D uncertain. Germline CDR1 reads DFQATT; CDR2 reads SNEGSKA (reference sequence). The CDR3 has 11 residues. The V gene lost 6 bases and the J gene lost 8 bases, with 10 bases spanning the gap.

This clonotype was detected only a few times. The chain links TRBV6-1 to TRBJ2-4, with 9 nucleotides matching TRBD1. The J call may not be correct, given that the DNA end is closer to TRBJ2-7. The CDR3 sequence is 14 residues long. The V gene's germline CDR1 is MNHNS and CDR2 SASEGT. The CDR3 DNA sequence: TGTGCCAGCAATATCGGGACAGGGACCTACGAGCAGTACTTC. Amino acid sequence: CASNIGTGTYEQYF.

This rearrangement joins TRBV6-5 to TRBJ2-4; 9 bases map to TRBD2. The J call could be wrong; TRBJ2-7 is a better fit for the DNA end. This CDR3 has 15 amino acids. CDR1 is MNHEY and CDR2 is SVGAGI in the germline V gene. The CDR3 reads CASSYSAGGIYEQYF. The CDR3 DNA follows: TGTGCCAGCAGTTACTCTGCGGGAGGGATTTACGAGCAGTACTTC.

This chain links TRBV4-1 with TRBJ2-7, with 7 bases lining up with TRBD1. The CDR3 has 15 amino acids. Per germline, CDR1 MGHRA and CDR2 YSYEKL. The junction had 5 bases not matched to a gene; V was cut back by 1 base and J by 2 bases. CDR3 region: CASSQGHTGAYEQYF. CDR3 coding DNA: TGCGCCAGCAGCCAAGGACACACAGGGGCCTACGAGCAGTACTTC.

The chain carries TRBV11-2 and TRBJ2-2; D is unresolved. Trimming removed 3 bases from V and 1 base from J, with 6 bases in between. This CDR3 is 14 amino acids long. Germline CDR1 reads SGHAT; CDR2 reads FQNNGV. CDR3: CASSFLLNTGELFF. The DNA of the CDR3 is TGTGCCAGCAGCTTTTTATTGAACACCGGGGAGCTGTTTTTT.

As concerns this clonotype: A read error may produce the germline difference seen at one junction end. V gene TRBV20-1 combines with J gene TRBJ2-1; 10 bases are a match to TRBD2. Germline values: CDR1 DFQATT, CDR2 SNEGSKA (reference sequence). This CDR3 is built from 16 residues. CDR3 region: CGAREGLAHTYNEQFF. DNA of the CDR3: TGCGGTGCTAGAGAGGGACTAGCGCACACCTACAATGAGCAGTTCTTC.

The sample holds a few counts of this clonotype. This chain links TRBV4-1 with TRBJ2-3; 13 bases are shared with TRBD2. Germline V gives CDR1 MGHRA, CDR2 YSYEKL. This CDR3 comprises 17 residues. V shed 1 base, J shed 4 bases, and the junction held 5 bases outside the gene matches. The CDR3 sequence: CASSQATSGRAPDTQYF. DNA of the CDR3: TGCGCCAGCAGCCAAGCAACTAGCGGGAGGGCCCCAGATACGCAGTATTTT.

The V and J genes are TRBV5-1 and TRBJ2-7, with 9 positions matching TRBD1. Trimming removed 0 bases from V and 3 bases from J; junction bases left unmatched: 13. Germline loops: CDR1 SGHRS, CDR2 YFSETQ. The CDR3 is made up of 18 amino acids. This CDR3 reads CASSLAGQGPHYFYEQYF. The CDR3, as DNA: TGCGCCAGCAGCTTGGCCGGACAGGGGCCCCACTATTTCTACGAGCAGTACTTC.

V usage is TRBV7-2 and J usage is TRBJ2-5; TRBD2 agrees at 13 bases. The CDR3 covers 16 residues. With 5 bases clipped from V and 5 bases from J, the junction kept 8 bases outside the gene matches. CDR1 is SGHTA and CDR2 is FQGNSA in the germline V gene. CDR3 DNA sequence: TGTGCCAGCAGCCCCACTAGCGGGGGGGCATCGGAGACCCAGTACTTC. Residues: CASSPTSGGASETQYF.

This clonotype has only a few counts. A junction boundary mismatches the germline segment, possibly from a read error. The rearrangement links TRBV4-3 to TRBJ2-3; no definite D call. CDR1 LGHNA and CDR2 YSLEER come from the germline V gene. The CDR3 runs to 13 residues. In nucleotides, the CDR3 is TGCGCCAGCAGCCAAGATAGCATAGATACGCAGTATTTT. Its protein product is CASSQDSIDTQYF.

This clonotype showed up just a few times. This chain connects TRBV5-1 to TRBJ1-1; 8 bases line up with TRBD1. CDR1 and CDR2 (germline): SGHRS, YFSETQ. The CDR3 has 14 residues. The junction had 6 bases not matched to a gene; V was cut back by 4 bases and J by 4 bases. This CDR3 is CASSPDRGTTEAFF. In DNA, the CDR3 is TGCGCCAGCAGCCCCGACAGGGGTACCACTGAAGCTTTCTTT.

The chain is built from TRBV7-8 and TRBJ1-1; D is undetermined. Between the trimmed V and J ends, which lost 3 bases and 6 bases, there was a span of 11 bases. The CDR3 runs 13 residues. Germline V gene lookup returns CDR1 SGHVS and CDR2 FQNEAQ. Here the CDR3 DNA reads TGTGCCAGCAGCTTGGACCGATCCCCTGAAGCTTTCTTT. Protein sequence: CASSLDRSPEAFF.